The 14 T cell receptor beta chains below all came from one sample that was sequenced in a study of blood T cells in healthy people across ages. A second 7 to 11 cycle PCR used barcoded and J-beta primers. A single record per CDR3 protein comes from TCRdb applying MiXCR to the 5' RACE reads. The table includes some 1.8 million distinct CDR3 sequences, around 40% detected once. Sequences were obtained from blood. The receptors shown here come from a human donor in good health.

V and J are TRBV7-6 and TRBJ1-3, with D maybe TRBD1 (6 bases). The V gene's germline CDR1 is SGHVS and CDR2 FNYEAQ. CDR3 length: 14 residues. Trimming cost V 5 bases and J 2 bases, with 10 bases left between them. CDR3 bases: TGTGCCAGCAGCGGAACAGGGACTGGAAACACCATATATTTT. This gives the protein CASSGTGTGNTIYF. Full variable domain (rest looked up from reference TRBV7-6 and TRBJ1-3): GAGVSQSPRYKVTKRGQDVALRCDPISGHVSLYWYRQALGQGPEFLTYFNYEAQQDKSGLPNDRFSAERPEGSISTLTIQRTEQRDSAMYRCASSGTGTGNTIYFGEGSWLTVV.

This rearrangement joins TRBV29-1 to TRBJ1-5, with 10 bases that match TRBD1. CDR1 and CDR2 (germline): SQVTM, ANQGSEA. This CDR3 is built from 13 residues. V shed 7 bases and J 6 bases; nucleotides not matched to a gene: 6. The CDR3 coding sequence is TGCAGCGCAGGGACAGGGGACGGTCAGCCCCAGCATTTT. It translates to CSAGTGDGQPQHF.

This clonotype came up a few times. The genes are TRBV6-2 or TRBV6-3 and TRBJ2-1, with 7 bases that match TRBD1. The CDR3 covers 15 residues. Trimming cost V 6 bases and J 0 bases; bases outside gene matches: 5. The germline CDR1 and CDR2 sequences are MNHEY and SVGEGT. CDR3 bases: TGTGCCAGCAGCGAGACAGGGAGCTCCTACAATGAGCAGTTCTTC. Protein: CASSETGSSYNEQFF.

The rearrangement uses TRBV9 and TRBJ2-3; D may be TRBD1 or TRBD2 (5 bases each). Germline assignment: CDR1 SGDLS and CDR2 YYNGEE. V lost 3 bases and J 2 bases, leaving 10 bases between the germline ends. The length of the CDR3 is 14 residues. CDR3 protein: CASSAVGDTDTQYF. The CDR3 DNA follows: TGTGCCAGCAGCGCCGTGGGGGACACAGATACGCAGTATTTT.

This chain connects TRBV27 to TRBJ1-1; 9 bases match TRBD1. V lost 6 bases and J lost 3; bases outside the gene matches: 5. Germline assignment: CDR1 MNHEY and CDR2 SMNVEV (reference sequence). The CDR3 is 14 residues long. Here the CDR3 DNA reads TGTGCCAGCAGCCCACAGGGGGCGGACACTGAAGCTTTCTTT. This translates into CASSPQGADTEAFF.

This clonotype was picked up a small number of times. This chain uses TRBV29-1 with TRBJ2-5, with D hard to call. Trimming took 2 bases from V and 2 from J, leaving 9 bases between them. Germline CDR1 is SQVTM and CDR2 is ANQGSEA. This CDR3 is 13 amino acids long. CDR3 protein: CSVELVRQETQYF. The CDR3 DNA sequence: TGCAGCGTTGAATTAGTACGACAAGAGACCCAGTACTTC.

The CDR3, as DNA: TGTGCCAGCAGTGAGCTAACGGGTGGTGAGCAGTTCTTC. Amino acids: CASSELTGGEQFF. This chain joins TRBV6-4 and TRBJ2-1; unclear D gene. The CDR3 loop spans 13 amino acids. The germline CDR1 and CDR2 sequences are MRHNA and SNTAGT. V lost 3 bases, J lost 9 bases, and 12 bases lay in between.

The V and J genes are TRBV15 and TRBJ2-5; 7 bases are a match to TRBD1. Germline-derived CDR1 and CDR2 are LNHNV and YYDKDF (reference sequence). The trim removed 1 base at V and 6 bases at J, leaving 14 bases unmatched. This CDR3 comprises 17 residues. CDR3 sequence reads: CATSRGLEGALRQTQYF. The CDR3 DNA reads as TGTGCCACCAGCAGAGGGTTAGAGGGGGCCTTAAGACAGACCCAGTACTTC.

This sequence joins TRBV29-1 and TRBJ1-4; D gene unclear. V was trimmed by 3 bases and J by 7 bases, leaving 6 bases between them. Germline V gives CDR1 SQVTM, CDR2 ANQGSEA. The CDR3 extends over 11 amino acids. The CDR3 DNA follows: TGCAGCGTTGAGATTGGTGAAAAACTGTTTTTT. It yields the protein CSVEIGEKLFF. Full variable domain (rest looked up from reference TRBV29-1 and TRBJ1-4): SAVISQKPSRDICQRGTSLTIQCQVDSQVTMMFWYRQQPGQSLTLIATANQGSEATYESGFVIDKFPISRPNLTFSTLTVSNMSPEDSSIYLCSVEIGEKLFFGSGTQLSVL.

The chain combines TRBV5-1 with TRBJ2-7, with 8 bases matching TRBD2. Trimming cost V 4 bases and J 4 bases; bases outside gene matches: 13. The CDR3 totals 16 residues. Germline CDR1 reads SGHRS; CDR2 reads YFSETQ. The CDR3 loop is CASSPTGGATSYEQYF. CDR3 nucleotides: TGCGCCAGCAGCCCCACGGGGGGGGCGACCTCTTACGAGCAGTACTTC.

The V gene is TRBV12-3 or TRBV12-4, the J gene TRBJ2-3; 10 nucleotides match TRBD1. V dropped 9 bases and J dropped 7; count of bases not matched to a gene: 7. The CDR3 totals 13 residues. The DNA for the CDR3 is TGTGCCAGTGTCCGGGACAGGGGTAATACGCAGTATTTT. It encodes CASVRDRGNTQYF.

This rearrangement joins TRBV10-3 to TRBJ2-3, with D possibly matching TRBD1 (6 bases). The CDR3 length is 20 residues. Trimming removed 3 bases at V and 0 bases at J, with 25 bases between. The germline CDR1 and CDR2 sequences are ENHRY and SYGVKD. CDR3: CAISDPGRVQGVGSTDTQYF. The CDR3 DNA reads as TGTGCCATCAGTGACCCTGGACGTGTACAGGGAGTTGGCAGCACAGATACGCAGTATTTT.

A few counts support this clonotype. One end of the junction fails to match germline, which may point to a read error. In DNA, the CDR3 is TGTACCAGCAGTTTCACCGACAATCAGCCCCAGCATTTT. Translated, it gives CTSSFTDNQPQHF. The chain joins TRBV12-3 or TRBV12-4 to TRBJ1-5; D gene ambiguous. This CDR3 spans 13 amino acids.

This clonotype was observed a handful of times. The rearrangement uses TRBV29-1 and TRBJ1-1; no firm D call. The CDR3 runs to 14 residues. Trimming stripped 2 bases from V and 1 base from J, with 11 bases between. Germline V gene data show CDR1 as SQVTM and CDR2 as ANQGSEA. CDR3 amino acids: CSVERPTPNTEAFF. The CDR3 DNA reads TGCAGCGTTGAAAGGCCGACCCCGAACACTGAAGCTTTCTTT.